A selection of T cell receptor beta chains follows, all from one sample in a study of metastatic and nonmetastatic thyroid tumors. Using MiXCR, TCRdb re-called clones from the PCR reads. The sample has fewer than 30,000 clones; about 15% are singletons. The sample consisted of blood. The receptor set was obtained from a female donor with papillary thyroid cancer or a benign thyroid nodule (not recorded which). Some clones in this sample may be carry-over from other donors' samples. Each CDR3 is given with its conserved first and last residue. Each record gives: clone size, J gene, D gene, V gene, CDR3 DNA, CDR3 protein. D genes are given only for firm matches. Only part of the rows carry a size: once, few, many, or a class if the clone is expanded.

many TRBJ1-1 - TRBV12-3/TRBV12-4 TGTGCCAGCAGCCGAGGACAGCCGAACACTGAAGCTTTCTTT CASSRGQPNTEAFF
many TRBJ2-4 - TRBV20-1 TGCAGTGCCCCGATGGAGGGGAGGGCCAAAAACATTCAGTACTTC CSAPMEGRAKNIQYF
medium-sized TRBJ1-1 - TRBV5-1 TGCGCCAGCAGCTTGAGGGGGGCACGGGACACTGAAGCTTTCTTT CASSLRGARDTEAFF
many TRBJ2-3 - TRBV6-4 TGTGCCAGCAGCGTCGACCAGGGGGGAACAGATACGCAGTATTTT CASSVDQGGTDTQYF
medium-sized TRBJ1-3 - TRBV28 TGTGCCAGCAGTTTATCAGGGAAATCTGGAAACACCATATATTTT CASSLSGKSGNTIYF
few TRBJ2-7 - TRBV19 TGTGCCAGTAGTACCACTAGCTGGAGTCCCCACGAGCAGTACTTC CASSTTSWSPHEQYF
- TRBJ1-6 - TRBV28 TGTGCCAGCGGTCACCCCCGGGCACCCCTCCACTTT CASGHPRAPLHF
many TRBJ1-4 TRBD1 TRBV6-2/TRBV6-3 TGTGCCAGCAGAGACAGGGCTTTGGAAACTAATGAAAAACTGTTTTTT CASRDRALETNEKLFF
- TRBJ2-7 - TRBV10-3 TGTGCCATTGACGAGGGGTGTACTACCTACGAGCAGTACTTT CAIDEGCTTYEQYF
many TRBJ1-4 - TRBV7-9 TGTGCCAGCAGCTTAGAAAGGGGGATTAATGAAAAACTGTTTTTT CASSLERGINEKLFF
many TRBJ1-5 - TRBV28 TGTGCCAGCAGTGGACGGAATCAGCCCCAGCATTTT CASSGRNQPQHF
- TRBJ2-1 TRBD1 TRBV10-3 TGTGCCATCAGTGTAGGGGGACAGGGTTACAATGAGAAGTTCTTC CAISVGGQGYNEKFF
many TRBJ2-3 TRBD2 TRBV7-2 TGTGCCAGCAGCCCCCGGGCTAGCGGGAGCGCAGATACGCAGTATTTT CASSPRASGSADTQYF
many TRBJ2-5 - TRBV18 TGTGCCAGCTCACCAACACAGTTCCAAGAGACCCAGTACTTC CASSPTQFQETQYF
many TRBJ2-2 TRBD2 TRBV13 TGTGCCAGCAGCTTCTTAAATCAGCGGGGACGGGCCGGGGAGCTGTTTTTT CASSFLNQRGRAGELFF
- TRBJ2-5 - TRBV6-2/TRBV6-3 TGTGCCATCACCAAGTTGGAGACCCAGTACTTC CAITKLETQYF
many TRBJ1-6 TRBD1 TRBV30 TGTGCCTGGCAAATAGGACAGGGCGGTAATTCGCCCCTCCACTTT CAWQIGQGGNSPLHF
many TRBJ2-7 TRBD2 TRBV7-9 TGTGCCAGCAGCCCTAGCGGCTACGAGCAGTACTTC CASSPSGYEQYF
few TRBJ2-7 - TRBV6-1 TGTGCCAGCAGTGACAGGGTATTCCACGAGCAGTACTTC CASSDRVFHEQYF